This paragraph covers one TCR beta chain sequence. The data were taken from a study of blood T cell repertoires in COVID-19. Study-level background: The origin of the acute and convalescent COVID-19 samples was the United States, Italy and Spain. PBMCs, B-cell-depleted T cells, or T cells provided the cDNA or gDNA that made up the material.

Assay: immunoSEQ multiplex PCR; the TCRdb copy retains only in-frame clones and omits some. The data show 95,000 to 100,000 clones, with 75% to 85% seen just once and approximately 18% held by the top ten. Germline CDR1 SSHAT, CDR2 FNYEAQ (reference sequence). The CDR3 has 13 residues. With 5 bases removed from V and 2 bases from J, the gap between germline ends came to 10 bases. Sequenced input: peripheral blood. This TCR came from a woman older than 75 with active or convalescent COVID-19. The V and J genes are TRBV7-7 and TRBJ2-7; a possible D gene is TRBD1 (6 bases). CDR3 in DNA: TGTGCCAGCAGCGTCGGACAGACCTACGAGCAGTACTTC. Amino acid sequence: CASSVGQTYEQYF.